This TCR beta chain was identified in a study of blood T cell repertoires in COVID-19. The authors' processing: Reference gene primer amplification gave estimated nucleated cell counts. Clones were sequenced by immunoSEQ multiplex PCR, and TCRdb holds only the in-frame ones, with some missing. V and J calls and clone size are given by that table; D and trimming were obtained from the DNA. The table includes 300,000 to 500,000 clones, approximately 87% detected once. Germline CDR1 and CDR2: MDHEN and SYDVKM. The germline V and J ends were trimmed by 5 bases and 5 bases, with 21 bases remaining between them. The CDR3 is 16 amino acids. Participant ages covered about 18 to 100 years across 24 US areas.

This chain joins TRBV28 and TRBJ2-5; TRBD1 is a possible D gene (7 bases). This receptor was identified in a woman in her thirties with acute COVID-19. Sequences were obtained from PBMCs or T cells enriched from blood (not recorded which). CDR3 loop: CASSPQGSRGLETQYF. The CDR3, as DNA: TGTGCCAGCAGTCCACAGGGGTCCAGGGGACTGGAGACCCAGTACTTC.